These T cell receptor beta chains were read from a single sample in a study of blood T cells in healthy people across ages. MiXCR, run by TCRdb on the 5' RACE reads, gives a single entry per CDR3 protein. Counted here are around 970,000 distinct CDR3 sequences, 51% occurring once; the ten biggest clones make up about a fifth. Sequenced material: blood. All receptors derive from a woman aged 55-70 years in good health. CDR3s include the opening cysteine and the closing phenylalanine or tryptophan. A D gene is named only where the DNA matches it firmly. Expanded clones are given a class, and other clones once, few, many or no size at all.

d_gene,j_gene,abundance,v_gene,CDR3aa,CDR3nt
TRBD1,TRBJ2-4,NA,TRBV28,CASSRQGAGIQYF,TGTGCCAGCAGTCGACAGGGGGCTGGCATTCAGTACTTC
NA,TRBJ1-5,few,TRBV7-2,CASSLGPNPNQPQHF,TGTGCCAGCAGCTTAGGCCCTAACCCTAATCAGCCCCAGCATTTT
NA,TRBJ2-7,NA,TRBV2,CASGITVYEQYF,TGTGCGAGCGGCATCACTGTCTACGAGCAGTACTTC
NA,TRBJ2-3,once,TRBV5-1,CASNLEGMTPDTQYF,TGCGCCAGCAACTTGGAGGGCATGACCCCAGATACGCAGTATTTT
NA,TRBJ1-1,NA,TRBV6-6,CASSSRTPGSEAFF,TGTGCCAGCAGTTCAAGGACCCCGGGCTCTGAAGCTTTCTTT
TRBD2,TRBJ2-3,NA,TRBV7-9,CASSLALGLAGEADTQYF,TGTGCCAGCAGCTTAGCCCTGGGACTAGCGGGAGAGGCAGATACGCAGTATTTT
NA,TRBJ2-4,NA,TRBV6-2/TRBV6-3,CAAGSANIQYF,TGTGCCGCGGGGAGCGCGAACATTCAGTACTTC
NA,TRBJ2-2,NA,TRBV10-3,CAISDQGPNTGELFF,TGTGCCATCAGTGACCAGGGACCTAACACCGGGGAGCTGTTTTTT
NA,TRBJ2-3,many,TRBV7-6,CASSQEPSTDTQYF,TGTGCCAGCAGCCAAGAACCCAGCACAGATACGCAGTATTTT
NA,TRBJ2-3,few,TRBV29-1,CSVRWGADTQYF,TGCAGCGTGCGATGGGGGGCAGATACGCAGTATTTT
NA,TRBJ2-3,many,TRBV4-1,CASSQGLSGYTDTQYF,TGCGCCAGCAGCCAAGGCCTTAGCGGATACACAGATACGCAGTATTTT
TRBD2,TRBJ2-7,NA,TRBV12-3/TRBV12-4,CASSELAGVSGEQYF,TGTGCCAGCAGTGAACTAGCGGGAGTCTCGGGGGAGCAGTACTTC
NA,TRBJ2-2,NA,TRBV4-1,CASSQAAHTGELFF,TGCGCCAGCAGCCAAGCCGCGCACACCGGGGAGCTGTTTTTT
TRBD2,TRBJ2-4,NA,TRBV4-1,CASSQRHSGLAENIQYF,TGCGCCAGCAGCCAACGACACTCGGGACTAGCGGAAAACATTCAGTACTTC
NA,TRBJ2-7,few,TRBV4-3,CASSQDTRRFYEQYF,TGCGCCAGCAGCCAAGACACCCGAAGATTCTACGAGCAGTACTTC
NA,TRBJ2-3,many,TRBV7-2,CASSLARDTQYF,TGTGCCAGCAGCTTAGCCCGAGATACGCAGTATTTT
TRBD2,TRBJ2-3,many,TRBV12-3/TRBV12-4,CASSLSGRTDTQYF,TGTGCCAGCAGCCTTAGCGGGCGCACAGATACGCAGTATTTT
TRBD2,TRBJ2-1,NA,TRBV20-1,CSAGRTSGSLEQFF,TGCAGTGCTGGAAGGACTAGCGGGAGTTTGGAGCAGTTCTTC